This is a list of T cell receptor beta chains from one sample in a study of blood T cells in healthy people across ages. MiXCR was run by TCRdb on the 5' RACE reads, yielding one entry per CDR3 protein. This sample yields around 800,000 distinct CDR3 sequences, of which approximately 67% are seen a single time; roughly 25% belongs to the top ten. Sequencing was performed on blood. The source of these receptors is a man aged 25 to 45 in good health. Each CDR3 is given without its conserved first and last residue. Each record gives: V gene, D gene, CDR3 protein. The D gene is left open where the match is weak.

TRBV20-1 | - | SAISEVTVETQY
TRBV25-1 | TRBD1 | ASQQGVGFKGAQY
TRBV6-1 | - | ASSEALSVSFYGYT
TRBV6-2/TRBV6-3 | - | ASSRRGFSYEQY
TRBV4-3 | - | ASGRGAGELYNEQF
TRBV7-2 | TRBD2 | ASSLSTSGGVYNEQF
TRBV6-2/TRBV6-3 | - | ASSYSANGETQY
TRBV28 | - | ASRGRGVGVGTEAF
TRBV7-9 | - | ARESGLGF
TRBV7-9 | - | ASSFPGHLNTGELF
TRBV5-1 | - | ASSLAGAEYNEQF
TRBV6-5 | - | ASRPGLGDEQY
TRBV7-9 | TRBD1 | ASSPRQGIAKNIQY
TRBV7-9 | TRBD1 | ASSNPFQGTGKETQY
TRBV20-1 | - | SAIPDFSATEKLF
TRBV29-1 | - | SVGDNLAKNIQY
TRBV20-1 | TRBD1 | SAPQGTAKETQY
TRBV7-9 | - | ASSSLGASNSPLH
TRBV4-3 | TRBD2 | ASSPLSGAKTDTQY
TRBV6-2/TRBV6-3 | - | ASSYGGTGANVLT
TRBV4-2 | - | ASSQAAGAGNEQY
TRBV12-3/TRBV12-4 | - | ASSAGAVYYGYT
TRBV2 | - | ASSPELGPYNSPLH